This is a list of T cell receptor beta chains from one sample in a study of esophageal squamous cell carcinoma under preoperative chemotherapy. TCRdb itself ran the PCR reads through MiXCR, one entry per CDR3 protein. The table records under 20,000 distinct CDR3 sequences, 46% of them present only once. Sample collection occurred from a patient given preoperative chemotherapy. Source of these receptors: a human donor with esophageal squamous cell carcinoma. The donor label of this sample is uncertain. Each CDR3 is given with its conserved first and last residue. The D gene is left open where the match is weak. A row's size may be missing; if present it is once, few, many or a size class.

TRBJ2-5	TRBV7-6	many	NA	CANSPPFGRGEGETQYF	TGTGCCAACAGCCCCCCTTTCGGGCGGGGCGAGGGGGAGACCCAGTACTTC
TRBJ2-3	TRBV7-3	NA	NA	CATSMWGKDTQYF	TGTGCCACCAGCATGTGGGGCAAAGATACGCAGTACTTT
TRBJ2-1	TRBV11-3	medium-sized	NA	CASSLYGYEQFF	TGTGCCAGCAGCTTATATGGCTATGAGCAGTTCTTC
TRBJ2-3	TRBV10-1	medium-sized	TRBD2	CASSVTSGRTTDTQYF	TGCGCCAGCAGTGTTACTAGCGGGAGGACCACAGATACGCAGTATTTT
TRBJ2-1	TRBV27	NA	TRBD1	CASSRQGGWNEQFF	TGTGCCAGCAGTCGACAGGGGGGATGGAATGAGCAGTTCTTC
TRBJ2-2	TRBV7-8	NA	NA	CASSLGLKAGELFF	TGTGCCAGCAGCTTAGGTCTTAAAGCCGGGGAGCTGTTTTTT
TRBJ2-7	TRBV6-5	NA	NA	CASSSHPGGLENEQYF	TGTGCCAGCAGTTCCCACCCCGGGGGGCTGGAGAACGAGCAGTACTTC
TRBJ2-5	TRBV7-6	NA	TRBD2	CARSGGGGTDTQYF	TGTGCGAGGAGCGGAGGCGGGGGTACAGATACCCAGTATTTC
TRBJ2-3	TRBV11-3	large	NA	CASSFSGTDTQYF	TGTGCCAGCAGCTTTTCAGGGACCGATACGCAGTATTTT
TRBJ2-5	TRBV7-6	few	NA	CASSLLIQETQYF	TGTGCCAGCAGCCTTTTAATCCAAGAGACCCAGTACTTC
TRBJ1-5	TRBV6-5	NA	NA	CASSYSQGSQPQHF	TGTGCCAGCAGTTACTCGCAGGGTTCTCAGCCCCAGCATTTT
TRBJ2-3	TRBV7-3	NA	NA	CASSLIGKNTQYF	TGTGCCAGCAGCCTAATTGGCAAAAACACTCAGTATTTT
TRBJ2-3	TRBV6-1	NA	NA	CASSPSRSTDTQYF	TGTGCCAGCAGCCCCTCCAGAAGCACAGATACGCAGTATTTT
TRBJ2-1	TRBV19	many	TRBD2	CASSAGTSVYNEQFF	TGTGCCAGTAGTGCCGGGACTAGCGTCTACAATGAGCAGTTCTTC
TRBJ2-5	TRBV7-2	NA	NA	CASSLSAGSQETQYF	TGTGCCAGCAGCTTATCGGCGGGGAGTCAAGAGACCCAGTACTTC
TRBJ2-7	TRBV7-2	NA	NA	CASSSQGTNEQYF	TGTGCCAGCAGCTCGCAAGGGACAAACGAGCAGTACTTC
TRBJ2-1	TRBV6-1	NA	TRBD2	CASSILAGSYNEQFF	TGTGCCAGCAGCATACTAGCGGGAAGCTACAATGAGCAGTTCTTC
TRBJ2-1	TRBV7-2	many	NA	CASSLGWGNNEQFF	TGTGCCAGCAGCTTGGGGTGGGGGAACAATGAGCAGTTCTTC
TRBJ2-1	TRBV10-2	many	TRBD2	CAIGTSGSYNEQFF	TGCGCCATCGGGACTAGCGGGAGCTACAATGAGCAGTTCTTC
TRBJ2-1	TRBV7-9	NA	TRBD2	CASSSAGGATYEQFF	TGTGCCAGCAGTTCCGCGGGGGGGGCGACCTACGAGCAGTTCTTC
TRBJ2-5	TRBV7-2	NA	NA	CASSLDYQETQYF	TGTGCCAGCAGCTTAGACTACCAAGAGACCCAGTACTTC
TRBJ2-7	TRBV11-3	NA	TRBD1	CASSSLGQAKDEQYF	TGTGCCAGCAGCTCTCTGGGACAGGCGAAAGACGAGCAGTACTTC
TRBJ2-3	TRBV5-1	many	NA	CASSRSLDTDTQYF	TGCGCCAGCAGCCGGTCACTGGATACAGATACGCAGTATTTT
TRBJ1-6	TRBV12-3/TRBV12-4	few	TRBD1	CASSFTGQGASPLHF	TGTGCCAGCAGTTTCACGGGGCAGGGGGCTTCACCCCTCCACTTT
TRBJ1-1	TRBV27	NA	NA	CASSLFPELNTEAFF	TGTGCCAGCAGTTTATTTCCCGAATTAAACACTGAAGCTTTCTTT
TRBJ2-1	TRBV6-2/TRBV6-3	few	NA	CASSYGGREQFF	TGTGCCAGCAGTTACGGGGGCCGCGAGCAGTTCTTC
TRBJ2-5	TRBV7-8	NA	NA	CASKETGEQYF	TGTGCCAGCAAGGAGACTGGGGAGCAGTACTTC
TRBJ2-5	TRBV6-1	few	TRBD2	CASSEQGGGEAGETQYF	TGTGCCAGCAGTGAACAGGGCGGGGGTGAGGCAGGGGAGACCCAGTACTTC
TRBJ2-4	TRBV12-3/TRBV12-4	NA	NA	CASSPEAIGPKNTQYF	TGTGCCAGCAGCCCTGAGGCAATAGGACCCAAAAACACTCAGTACTTC
TRBJ2-5	TRBV7-2	medium-sized	NA	CASSLAGETQYF	TGTGCCAGCAGCCTAGCCGGAGAGACCCAGTACTTC
TRBJ2-1	TRBV5-4	few	TRBD2	CASSRGTSGSSYNEQFF	TGTGCCAGCAGCCGAGGGACTAGCGGGAGTTCCTACAATGAGCAGTTCTTC
TRBJ2-7	TRBV6-1	NA	NA	CASSEQVGTQRSEQYF	TGTGCCAGCAGTGAACAAGTTGGGACTCAGCGAAGCGAGCAGTACTTC
TRBJ2-3	TRBV7-8	NA	TRBD2	CASSASTSTETQYF	TGTGCCAGCAGCGCTTCGACTAGCACAGAGACGCAGTATTTC
TRBJ2-5	TRBV6-1	NA	NA	CASNNGQYF	TGTGCCAGCAACAATGGGCAGTACTTC
TRBJ2-7	TRBV11-3	medium-sized	TRBD1	CASSPRTGYEQYF	TGTGCCAGCAGCCCCCGGACAGGGTACGAGCAGTACTTC
TRBJ2-1	TRBV11-2	many	NA	CASSLERTSNEQFF	TGTGCCAGCAGCTTGGAGCGGACCTCGAATGAGCAGTTCTTC
TRBJ2-5	TRBV11-3	NA	NA	CASGLGGRGTETQYF	TGTGCCAGCGGCTTGGGGGGCCGTGGCACAGAGACCCAGTATTTC
TRBJ2-3	TRBV7-2	NA	NA	CASSPPTGPGDTQYF	TGTGCCAGCAGCCCCCCTACCGGGCCGGGAGATACGCAGTATTTT
TRBJ2-5	TRBV11-3	NA	NA	CASSPALFHNEQYF	TGTGCCAGCAGCCCCGCCCTATTTCACAATGAGCAGTACTTC
TRBJ1-3	TRBV6-1	many	NA	CASTIDPGNTIYF	TGTGCCAGCACAATAGACCCTGGAAACACCATATATTTT
TRBJ2-3	TRBV7-2	NA	NA	CASSLKLQQDASTDTLYF	TGTGCCAGCAGCTTAAAACTTCAGCAGGACGCCAGCACCGATACGCTGTATTTT
TRBJ2-5	TRBV24-1	NA	TRBD1	CATSPGQGGGETQYF	TGTGCCACCAGTCCGGGACAGGGCGGAGGAGAGACCCAGTACTTC
TRBJ2-6	TRBV7-9	NA	NA	CASLSDSGANVLTF	TGTGCCAGTCTATCAGACTCTGGGGCCAACGTCCTGACTTTC
TRBJ2-7	TRBV28	NA	NA	CASSLRPRHYEQYF	TGTGCCAGCAGTTTACGGCCACGGCACTACGAGCAGTACTTC
TRBJ2-3	TRBV7-2	medium-sized	NA	CASSFALGSPDTQYF	TGTGCCAGCAGCTTTGCTCTGGGGAGCCCAGATACGCAGTATTTT
TRBJ2-3	TRBV7-8	NA	NA	CASGSGRRATDTQYF	TGTGCCAGCGGCTCGGGGCGTCGAGCAACAGACACGCAGTACTTT
TRBJ2-1	TRBV6-1	few	TRBD2	CASTRSTSGSGEQFF	TGTGCCAGCACCAGATCGACTAGCGGGAGCGGGGAGCAGTTCTTC
TRBJ2-5	TRBV7-2	few	TRBD2	CASSSRLAEQETQYF	TGTGCCAGCAGCTCCAGACTAGCGGAGCAAGAGACCCAGTACTTC